One sample yielded the 7 T cell receptor beta chains listed below, sequenced in a study of blood T cell repertoires in COVID-19. Assay: immunoSEQ multiplex PCR; the TCRdb copy retains only in-frame clones and omits some. The repertoire consists of over 150,000 clones, with roughly 89% occurring once and the leading ten covering 3.5% to 4%. Material: peripheral blood. All receptors come from a woman in her sixties or seventies who had recovered from COVID-19.

The genes are TRBV19 and TRBJ1-2; maybe TRBD1 (6 bases). The CDR3 is 16 amino acids. V shed 6 bases and J shed 4 bases, with 21 bases lying between them. Per the germline V gene, CDR1 is LNHDA and CDR2 is SQIVND (reference sequence). CDR3 sequence reads: CASRDEIQGLGYGYTF. CDR3 nucleotides: TGTGCCAGTAGGGATGAGATTCAGGGGCTCGGCTATGGCTACACCTTC.

This rearrangement joins TRBV6-6 to TRBJ2-3; 10 positions agree with TRBD1. CDR3 length: 15 amino acids. Germline values: CDR1 MNHNY, CDR2 SVGAGI (reference sequence). Losses at the gene ends were 6 bases for V and 4 bases for J; bases not matched to a gene: 7. The CDR3 spells CASSQPGQGSDTQYF. CDR3 sequence (DNA): TGTGCCAGCAGCCAACCGGGACAGGGGTCAGATACGCAGTATTTT.

The genes are TRBV3-1 (or the pseudogene TRBV3-2) and TRBJ2-3; perhaps TRBD1 as D (7 bases). V dropped 2 bases and J dropped 4 bases, with 19 bases sitting between them. Germline-derived CDR1 and CDR2 are LGHDT and YNNKEL (reference sequence). The CDR3 totals 17 residues. As DNA, the CDR3 is TGTGCCAGCAGCCAACAGGGGACTGCAGGGGGGCCAGATACGCAGTATTTT. It yields the protein CASSQQGTAGGPDTQYF.

Points on this clone: At one boundary the junction diverges from the germline segment, which might be a read error. This sequence joins TRBV7-7 and TRBJ2-5; 13 nucleotides align to TRBD2. CDR3 size: 16 residues. Germline loops: CDR1 SSHAT, CDR2 FNYEAQ (reference sequence). CDR3 residues: CASSLGLAGIKETQYF. Written as DNA, the CDR3 is TGTGCTAGCAGCTTGGGACTAGCGGGGATAAAAGAGACCCAGTACTTC.

The chain uses TRBV5-1 and TRBJ1-2, with a weak D call TRBD1 (5 bases). CDR1 SGHRS and CDR2 YFSETQ come from the germline V gene. Trimming cost V 0 bases and J 7 bases, with 10 bases left between them. CDR3 length: 13 residues. The CDR3 DNA sequence: TGCGCCAGCAGCTTGGAGGGGATTGGTGGCTACACCTTC. This sequence encodes CASSLEGIGGYTF.

The chain employs TRBV3-1 (or the pseudogene TRBV3-2) and TRBJ2-2; possibly TRBD1 for D (6 bases). Trimming pared 2 bases from V and 7 bases from J, leaving 23 bases between. The CDR3 has 18 residues. The germline CDR1 and CDR2 sequences are LGHDT and YNNKEL (reference sequence). The CDR3 coding sequence is TGTGCCAGCAGCCAACGACCTAATGTCAGGGGAAGAGGCGGGGAGCTGTTTTTT. Its translation: CASSQRPNVRGRGGELFF.

The rearrangement links TRBV18 to TRBJ2-6, with 10 bases aligning to TRBD1. CDR1 KGHSH and CDR2 LQKENI come from the germline V gene. CDR3 length equals 19 residues. J was trimmed by 2 bases and V by 1 base; bases with no gene match: 8. CDR3 protein: CASSPLDDRGRTGANVLTF. The CDR3 DNA reads as TGTGCCAGCTCACCACTCGACGACAGGGGGCGAACTGGGGCCAACGTCCTGACTTTC.